One and the same sample provided the 32 T cell receptor beta chains below, sequenced in a study of human T cells and chemical hapten exposure. MiXCR, applied by TCRdb to the RACE reads, yields one record per CDR3 protein. Of some 65,000 distinct CDR3 sequences detected, around 6.1% appear once; the ten largest clones hold 3% to 4%. Indicated time point: healthy volunteer bleed at 6 weeks. Unfractionated whole blood was the source from which total RNA was extracted. The sample consisted of whole blood. All receptors derive from a female donor in good health. Some clones in this sample may be carry-over from other donors' samples.

This clonotype was recorded at least ten times. The genes are TRBV27 and TRBJ2-5; D is perhaps TRBD2 (6 bases). CDR3 length: 13 amino acids. Germline assignment: CDR1 MNHEY and CDR2 SMNVEV (reference sequence). The V and J ends lost 7 bases and 5 bases respectively, with 14 bases between them. The CDR3 here is CASTGGLQETQYF. The DNA of the CDR3 is TGTGCCAGCACAGGAGGGTTACAGGAGACCCAGTACTTC.

The rearrangement uses TRBV5-1 and TRBJ1-3, with unresolved D. Germline V lookup: CDR1 SGHRS, CDR2 YFSETQ. V was pared by 5 bases and J by 0 bases, with 9 bases between. This CDR3 contains 14 residues. CDR3 nucleotide sequence: TGCGCCAGCAGAGCAGGAACCTCTGGAAACACCATATATTTT. Translated: CASRAGTSGNTIYF.

This clonotype occurred many times. The chain is built from TRBV29-1 and TRBJ2-7, with D uncertain. Per germline, CDR1 SQVTM and CDR2 ANQGSEA. V lost 6 bases and J 0 bases, leaving 6 bases between the germline ends. The CDR3 sequence is 11 residues long. CDR3 DNA: TGCAGCGTGGGGTACTCCTACGAGCAGTACTTC. This sequence encodes CSVGYSYEQYF.

This clonotype was recorded many times. The chain combines TRBV11-2 with TRBJ1-1, with unresolved D. The V and J ends lost 0 bases and 9 bases respectively, with 8 bases between them. Germline CDR1 reads SGHAT; CDR2 reads FQNNGV. This CDR3 contains 12 residues. The CDR3 nucleotides are TGTGCCAGCAGCTTAGATACGACAAAAGCTTTCTTT. Amino acid sequence: CASSLDTTKAFF.

This clonotype was counted many times. For the CDR3, the DNA is TGTGCCAGCAGCCTCCCCGGGACAGGGAATGAAAAACTGTTTTTT. This codes for CASSLPGTGNEKLFF. The chain carries TRBV11-2 and TRBJ1-4; TRBD1 agrees at 9 bases. CDR1 is SGHAT, CDR2 FQNNGV, per germline. The CDR3 covers 15 residues. J gave up 5 bases and V 5 bases, and 6 bases lay outside the gene matches.

This sequence joins TRBV30 and TRBJ1-2; possibly TRBD1 for D (6 bases). Trimming cost V 1 base and J 8 bases, with 8 bases left between them. The CDR3 consists of 11 residues. Germline V gene data show CDR1 as GTSNPN and CDR2 as SVGIG (reference sequence). The DNA for the CDR3 is TGTGCCTGGAGTGAGGGGGGCGGCTACACCTTC. It is translated as CAWSEGGGYTF.

This clonotype was detected many times. The chain has TRBV4-3 and TRBJ2-3; TRBD2 matches 7 bases. CDR3 size: 17 residues. V was pared by 2 bases and J by 5 bases, with 13 bases of the junction left unmatched. CDR1 is LGHNA and CDR2 is YSLEER in the germline V gene. The chain's CDR3 is CASSQNWGGLTKDTQYF. Written as DNA, the CDR3 is TGCGCCAGCAGCCAAAATTGGGGGGGGTTAACTAAAGATACGCAGTATTTT.

This clonotype has a count of ten or more. The DNA of the CDR3 is TGTGCCAGTAGTATAGGCGGGACAGGGGGCACTGAAGCTTTCTTT. Protein sequence: CASSIGGTGGTEAFF. The V gene is TRBV19, the J gene TRBJ1-1; 11 bases align to TRBD1. Germline V gives CDR1 LNHDA, CDR2 SQIVND (reference sequence). The CDR3 contains 15 residues. Unmatched junction bases numbered 2, after V lost 1 base and J lost 4 bases. The full variable domain, its missing parts supplied by reference TRBV19 and TRBJ1-1, is DGGITQSPKYLFRKEGQNVTLSCEQNLNHDAMYWYRQDPGQGLRLIYYSQIVNDFQKGDIAEGYSVSREKKESFPLTVTSAQKNPTAFYLCASSIGGTGGTEAFFGQGTRLTVV.

In this sample, this clonotype turned up many times. The genes are TRBV28 and TRBJ2-7; weak D call: TRBD1 (5 bases). The CDR3 has 14 amino acids. V lost 2 bases, J lost 2 bases, and 10 bases lay in between. Germline loops: CDR1 MDHEN, CDR2 SYDVKM. The CDR3 DNA is TGTGCCAGCAGTTTAGAACAGGCCACCTACGAGCAGTACTTC. Its protein product is CASSLEQATYEQYF.

This clonotype was found many times. This rearrangement joins TRBV24-1 to TRBJ1-5; D is undetermined. CDR1 is KGHDR, CDR2 SFDVKD, per germline. The ends were cut back, 4 bases at V and 2 bases at J, with 11 bases in the middle. CDR3 length equals 15 residues. CDR3 sequence (DNA): TGTGCCACCAGTGAGCGGGTGGATGGCAATCAGCCCCAGCATTTT. Its protein product is CATSERVDGNQPQHF.

This clonotype was seen at least ten times. This chain links TRBV7-2 with TRBJ2-5; D possibly matches TRBD1 or TRBD2 (6 bases each). V gave up 3 bases and J gave up 4 bases, with 15 bases separating them. This CDR3 is built from 15 residues. The germline CDR1 and CDR2 sequences are SGHTA and FQGNSA. The CDR3 DNA is TGTGCCAGCAGCTTGGACGGTGGGGGGCGAGAGACCCAGTACTTC. Translation gives CASSLDGGGRETQYF.

This clonotype was observed at least ten times. The V call is TRBV6-5, the J call TRBJ2-2; tentative D call: TRBD2 (8 bases). With 5 bases removed from V and 7 bases from J, the gap between germline ends came to 32 bases. The CDR3 consists of 20 residues. The germline V gene has CDR1 MNHEY and CDR2 SVGAGI. CDR3 sequence reads: CASSGPVKGASGSGDGELFF. CDR3 bases: TGTGCCAGCAGTGGCCCCGTGAAGGGGGCGAGCGGGAGTGGGGACGGGGAGCTGTTTTTT.

Concerning this clonotype itself: One end of the junction does not line up with germline, which may come from a read error. This sequence joins TRBV2 and TRBJ2-3; 9 bases line up with TRBD2. Germline V gene sequence: CDR1 SNHLY, CDR2 FYNNEI. The CDR3 has 18 residues. The CDR3 DNA reads TGTGCCAGCACACGCCCCTGGCGGGAGGGGTCTAGCAGAGATACGCAGTATTTT. Its protein is CASTRPWREGSSRDTQYF.

This clonotype has only a few counts. The chain couples TRBV28 to TRBJ2-2, with 7 nucleotides matching TRBD1. From germline, CDR1 is MDHEN and CDR2 SYDVKM. With 2 bases clipped from V and 10 bases from J, the junction kept 10 bases outside the gene matches. This CDR3 comprises 15 residues. The CDR3 coding sequence is TGTGCCAGCAGTTTAGGGACAGCCTATCTCGCGGAGCTGTTTTTT. This encodes CASSLGTAYLAELFF.

This clonotype was recorded many times. V gene TRBV29-1 combines with J gene TRBJ1-2, with D perhaps TRBD1 (5 bases). CDR3 size: 13 residues. The germline gives CDR1 SQVTM, CDR2 ANQGSEA. Trimming removed 4 bases at V and 2 bases at J, with 11 bases between. CDR3 loop: CSVVWGPNYGYTF. The CDR3 bases are TGCAGCGTTGTTTGGGGACCGAACTATGGCTACACCTTC.

This clonotype was counted a few times. The genes are TRBV6-2 or TRBV6-3 and TRBJ2-3; 11 nucleotides match TRBD2. V dropped 0 bases and J dropped 4; count of bases not matched to a gene: 9. Germline V lookup: CDR1 MNHEY, CDR2 SVGEGT. The CDR3 is made up of 18 amino acids. CDR3 residues: CASSYSSGRASQSDTQYF. In DNA form, the CDR3 reads TGTGCCAGCAGTTACTCTAGCGGGAGGGCCAGTCAATCAGATACGCAGTATTTT.

Many counts were recorded for this clonotype. The chain links TRBV14 to TRBJ2-1, with a tentative D call TRBD2 (5 bases). The V end lost 0 bases, the J end lost 14 bases, and 20 bases lay between the germline ends. This CDR3 is 15 amino acids long. Germline loops: CDR1 SGHDN, CDR2 FVKESK. DNA for the CDR3: TGTGCCAGCAGCCAAGAAGGGTGGGAGACGGAAGAGAAGTTCTTC. This gives the protein CASSQEGWETEEKFF. The whole variable domain, remainder taken from reference TRBV14 and TRBJ2-1, is EAGVTQFPSHSVIEKGQTVTLRCDPISGHDNLYWYRRVMGKEIKFLLHFVKESKQDESGMPNNRFLAERTGGTYSTLKVQPAELEDSGVYFCASSQEGWETEEKFFGPGTRLTVL.

Of note for this clonotype: A much larger clone sits a single nucleotide away, making a read error possible. The chain has TRBV7-2 and TRBJ2-5; D not certain. The V end was cut by 1 base, the J end by 5 bases, with 8 bases between. The CDR3 spans 13 residues. Germline V CDR1 and CDR2: SGHTA, FQGNSA. CDR3 residues: CASSLGERETQYF. The CDR3, as DNA: TGTGCCAGCAGCTTAGGAGAAAGGGAGACCCAGTACTTC.

This clonotype was seen ten or more times. The chain is built from TRBV7-2 and TRBJ2-7; D is uncertain. Trimming shortened V by 0 bases and J by 6 bases, and 9 bases separated the two germline ends. Germline CDR1 is SGHTA and CDR2 is FQGNSA. The CDR3 has 13 amino acids. The CDR3 nucleotides read TGTGCCAGCAGCTTAGCAAGTTCCGGCGAGCAGTACTTC. Its translation: CASSLASSGEQYF.

This clonotype was seen at least ten times. The chain couples TRBV12-3 or TRBV12-4 to TRBJ2-7; 10 positions match TRBD2. The CDR3 length is 15 residues. Trimming removed 3 bases from V and 3 bases from J; junction bases left unmatched: 5. The CDR3, as DNA: TGTGCCAGCAGTTTCGGGCTAGCGGGAGTCTACGAGCAGTACTTC. It translates to CASSFGLAGVYEQYF.

This clonotype was recorded at least ten times. This chain connects TRBV3-1 to TRBJ1-1; 9 nucleotides line up with TRBD1. With V trimmed by 3 bases and J by 4 bases, 6 bases remained unmatched. The CDR3 sequence is 15 residues long. In germline, CDR1 is LGHDT, CDR2 YNNKEL (reference sequence). CDR3 coding DNA: TGTGCCAGCAGCCAGATGAAGACAGGGGGCACTGAAGCTTTCTTT. Protein sequence: CASSQMKTGGTEAFF.

The chain links TRBV7-2 to TRBJ2-3; possible D gene TRBD1, 6 bases. V was clipped by 10 bases and J by 2 bases, with 13 bases between them. This CDR3 has 13 amino acids. Germline V gene lookup returns CDR1 SGHTA and CDR2 FQGNSA. CDR3 DNA sequence: TGTGCCATCGAGAGGGACAACACAGATACGCAGTATTTT. Amino acids: CAIERDNTDTQYF.

This clonotype was seen a few times. The rearrangement uses TRBV20-1 and TRBJ2-6; D might be TRBD2 (6 bases). Trimming stripped 0 bases from V and 2 bases from J, with 14 bases between. There are 17 residues in the CDR3. Germline CDR1 DFQATT, CDR2 SNEGSKA (reference sequence). The CDR3 DNA reads TGCAGTGCTAGAGACGCATTCAGCGGGCCTGGGGCCAACGTCCTGACTTTC. This codes for CSARDAFSGPGANVLTF.

About this clonotype itself: A read error may be the cause here, since a much bigger clone is one base away. The gene calls are TRBV12-3 or TRBV12-4 and TRBJ2-1, with D hard to call. With the DNA end fitting TRBJ2-7 better, the J assignment may be wrong. The CDR3 runs to 12 residues. The CDR3 sequence is CASSLSYNEQYF. CDR3 nucleotide sequence: TGTGCCAGCAGTTTATCCTACAATGAGCAGTACTTC.

This clonotype occurred a few times. The rearrangement links TRBV29-1 to TRBJ2-6; D uncertain. With 2 bases removed from V and 0 bases from J, the gap between germline ends came to 8 bases. From germline, CDR1 is SQVTM and CDR2 ANQGSEA. The CDR3 has 15 residues. CDR3 sequence reads: CSVEWVDSGANVLTF. As DNA, the CDR3 is TGCAGCGTTGAATGGGTTGACTCTGGGGCCAACGTCCTGACTTTC.

In its sample, this clonotype was seen many times. This chain connects TRBV29-1 to TRBJ1-1; 9 positions match TRBD1. Looked up from germline, CDR1 is SQVTM and CDR2 is ANQGSEA. The CDR3 extends over 15 amino acids. CDR3: CMGAPGQGLISEAFF. CDR3 sequence (DNA): TGCATGGGTGCTCCGGGACAGGGTCTGATTAGTGAAGCTTTCTTT. The variable domain in full, completed from reference TRBV29-1 and TRBJ1-1, reads SAVISQKPSRDICQRGTSLTIQCQVDSQVTMMFWYRQQPGQSLTLIATANQGSEATYESGFVIDKFPISRPNLTFSTLTVSNMSPEDSSIYLCMGAPGQGLISEAFFGQGTRLTVV.

The sample holds many counts of this clonotype. The chain combines TRBV25-1 with TRBJ2-5; D is unresolved. V was clipped by 3 bases and J by 5 bases, with 16 bases between them. The CDR3 covers 15 residues. Germline values: CDR1 MGHDK, CDR2 SYGVNS. The chain's CDR3 is CASSERTYSKETQYF. CDR3 sequence (DNA): TGTGCCAGCAGTGAGCGTACCTATTCCAAGGAGACCCAGTACTTC.

This clonotype came up a few times. Without the conserved terminal phenylalanine or tryptophan, this CDR3 likely stems from a read error. The V call is TRBV6-5, the J call TRBJ2-3; a weak D match, TRBD1 (6 bases). Trimming pared 5 bases from V and 1 base from J, leaving 16 bases between. Germline V gene lookup returns CDR1 MNHEY and CDR2 SVGAGI. The CDR3 is 16 residues long. The CDR3 region has the DNA TGTGCCAGCAGTAAACTGGGGCCAGGGGGCACAGATACGCAGTATTCT. It yields the protein CASSKLGPGGTDTQYS.

This clonotype was recorded at least ten times. The chain carries TRBV10-3 and TRBJ2-2; the match to TRBD1 covers 7 bases. V gave up 9 bases and J gave up 5 bases; unmatched junction bases: 15. This CDR3 has 16 amino acids. The germline CDR1 and CDR2 sequences are ENHRY and SYGVKD. DNA for the CDR3: TGTGCCATTTCCAACCCCGTCCAGGGGGTTACCGGGGAGCTGTTTTTT. Residues: CAISNPVQGVTGELFF.

This clonotype was observed a handful of times. The chain uses TRBV4-1 and TRBJ2-1; 12 nucleotides match TRBD2. The length of the CDR3 is 16 residues. Germline assignment: CDR1 MGHRA and CDR2 YSYEKL. V gave up 0 bases and J gave up 8 bases; unmatched junction bases: 5. This CDR3 is CASSQDLAGGVDEQFF. The CDR3 DNA reads TGCGCCAGCAGCCAAGATCTAGCGGGAGGGGTGGATGAGCAGTTCTTC.

This clonotype was recorded at least ten times. The V and J genes are TRBV6-1 and TRBJ1-5; 7 bases fit TRBD1. Trimming removed 4 bases from V and 5 bases from J; junction bases left unmatched: 5. The germline V gene has CDR1 MNHNS and CDR2 SASEGT. The CDR3 spans 14 residues. CDR3 nucleotide sequence: TGTGCCAGCAGTGCACGGGACAGCCATCAGCCCCAGCATTTT. Amino acid sequence: CASSARDSHQPQHF.

This clonotype has a count of ten or more. CDR3 in amino acids: CASSPTPQETQYF. CDR3 sequence (DNA): TGTGCCAGCAGCCCTACTCCGCAAGAGACCCAGTACTTC. The chain employs TRBV7-2 and TRBJ2-5; D gene uncertain. The germline gives CDR1 SGHTA, CDR2 FQGNSA. The CDR3 contains 13 residues. Trimming shortened V by 5 bases and J by 2 bases, and 9 bases separated the two germline ends.